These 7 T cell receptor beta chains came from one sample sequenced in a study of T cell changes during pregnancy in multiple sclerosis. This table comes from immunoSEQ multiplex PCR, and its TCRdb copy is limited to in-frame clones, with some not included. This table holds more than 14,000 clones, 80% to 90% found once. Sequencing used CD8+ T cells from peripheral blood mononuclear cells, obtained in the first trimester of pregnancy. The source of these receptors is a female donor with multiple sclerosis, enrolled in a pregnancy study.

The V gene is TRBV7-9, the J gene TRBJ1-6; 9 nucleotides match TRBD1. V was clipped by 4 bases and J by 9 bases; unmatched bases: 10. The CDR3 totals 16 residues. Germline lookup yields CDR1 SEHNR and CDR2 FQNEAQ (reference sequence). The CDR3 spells CASSSTPGQGGSPLHF. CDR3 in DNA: TGTGCCAGCAGCTCAACACCGGGACAGGGTGGTTCACCCCTCCACTTT.

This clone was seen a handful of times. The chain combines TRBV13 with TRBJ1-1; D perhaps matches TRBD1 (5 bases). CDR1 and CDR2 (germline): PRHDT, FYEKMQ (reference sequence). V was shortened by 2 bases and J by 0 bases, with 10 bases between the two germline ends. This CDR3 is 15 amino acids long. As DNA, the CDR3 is TGTGCCAGCAGCTTACAACCAGGGTTGAACACTGAAGCTTTCTTT. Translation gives CASSLQPGLNTEAFF.

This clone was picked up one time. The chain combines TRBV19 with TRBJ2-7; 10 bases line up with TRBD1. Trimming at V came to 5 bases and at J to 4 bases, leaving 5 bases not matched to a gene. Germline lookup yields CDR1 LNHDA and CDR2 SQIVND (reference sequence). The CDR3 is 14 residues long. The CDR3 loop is CASSAGQGDYEQYF. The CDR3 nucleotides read TGTGCCAGTAGTGCCGGACAGGGGGATTACGAGCAGTACTTC.

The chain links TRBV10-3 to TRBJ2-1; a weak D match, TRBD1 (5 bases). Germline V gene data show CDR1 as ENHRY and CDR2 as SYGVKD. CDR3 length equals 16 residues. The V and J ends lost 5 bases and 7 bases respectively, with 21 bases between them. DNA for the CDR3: TGTGCCATCAGTCAAACCGCTGGGGCCCCAGGGAATGAGCAGTTCTTC. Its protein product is CAISQTAGAPGNEQFF.

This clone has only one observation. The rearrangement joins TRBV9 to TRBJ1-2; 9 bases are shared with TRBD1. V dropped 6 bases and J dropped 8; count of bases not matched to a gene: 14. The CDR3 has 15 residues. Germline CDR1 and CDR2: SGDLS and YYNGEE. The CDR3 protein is CASNSRDRAEKGYTF. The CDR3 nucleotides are TGTGCCAGCAACTCCCGGGACAGGGCTGAGAAAGGCTACACCTTC.

The CDR3 DNA is TGTGCCAGCAGTGCCTGGGGAGGCTCGGGGACCCAGTACTTC. This gives the protein CASSAWGGSGTQYF. The chain links TRBV6-1 to TRBJ2-5; tentatively, D is TRBD2 (6 bases). The germline V gene has CDR1 MNHNS and CDR2 SASEGT. Trimming stripped 4 bases from V and 7 bases from J, with 16 bases between. The CDR3 has 14 residues.

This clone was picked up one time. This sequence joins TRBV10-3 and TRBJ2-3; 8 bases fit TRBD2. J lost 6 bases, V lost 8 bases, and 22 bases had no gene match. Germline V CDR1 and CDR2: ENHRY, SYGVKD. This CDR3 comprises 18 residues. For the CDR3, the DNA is TGTGCCATCGGATTCACTCAGGTAGCGGGAAACAAGGGTGATACGCAGTATTTT. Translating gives CAIGFTQVAGNKGDTQYF.